This record looks at one TCR beta chain sequence and its context. This sample includes further DNA sequences coding for the same CDR3. This entry belongs to a study of blood T cell repertoires in COVID-19. V shed 6 bases and J shed 5 bases, with 7 bases lying between them. This CDR3 has 12 residues. Germline V gene lookup returns CDR1 MNHEY and CDR2 SVGAGI. Generated by immunoSEQ multiplex PCR, the TCRdb table keeps only in-frame clones and is missing some. The sample has approximately 500,000 clones, roughly 89% seen once. The V gene is TRBV6-5, the J gene TRBJ2-2; D remains unclear. Sequences were obtained from peripheral blood. This TCR came from a man between 18 and 35 years old with COVID-19, enrolled during active disease. CDR3 sequence: CASRTGTGELFF. In DNA form, the CDR3 reads TGTGCCAGCAGGACTGGGACCGGGGAGCTGTTTTTT.